This T cell receptor (beta chain) was obtained from a study of blood T cells in healthy people across ages. Findings of the study overall: Without sorted subsets, naive and antigen-experienced compartments could not be conclusively compared.

Together with a sample-barcoded 5' primer, a J-beta primer mix was included in a second PCR lasting roughly 6 to 12 cycles. Tags on each cDNA molecule came from a template-switch adaptor with 12 random nucleotides. TCRdb redid the calling of the 5' RACE reads with MiXCR, one entry per CDR3 protein. The sample has 950,000 to 1,200,000 distinct CDR3 sequences, around two fifths seen once. On this clonotype: The antigen is undetermined.

The junction had 1 base not matched to a gene; V was cut back by 0 bases and J by 0 bases. This CDR3 contains 15 residues. Germline V gene data show CDR1 as LGHNA and CDR2 as YNFKEQ. This chain links TRBV4-2 with TRBJ2-7, with 8 bases lining up with TRBD2. The receptor's source is a man younger than 35 in good health. The specimen sequenced was blood. This chain's CDR3 is CASSQEREGSYEQYF. CDR3 coding DNA: TGTGCCAGCAGCCAAGAACGGGAGGGCTCCTACGAGCAGTACTTC.